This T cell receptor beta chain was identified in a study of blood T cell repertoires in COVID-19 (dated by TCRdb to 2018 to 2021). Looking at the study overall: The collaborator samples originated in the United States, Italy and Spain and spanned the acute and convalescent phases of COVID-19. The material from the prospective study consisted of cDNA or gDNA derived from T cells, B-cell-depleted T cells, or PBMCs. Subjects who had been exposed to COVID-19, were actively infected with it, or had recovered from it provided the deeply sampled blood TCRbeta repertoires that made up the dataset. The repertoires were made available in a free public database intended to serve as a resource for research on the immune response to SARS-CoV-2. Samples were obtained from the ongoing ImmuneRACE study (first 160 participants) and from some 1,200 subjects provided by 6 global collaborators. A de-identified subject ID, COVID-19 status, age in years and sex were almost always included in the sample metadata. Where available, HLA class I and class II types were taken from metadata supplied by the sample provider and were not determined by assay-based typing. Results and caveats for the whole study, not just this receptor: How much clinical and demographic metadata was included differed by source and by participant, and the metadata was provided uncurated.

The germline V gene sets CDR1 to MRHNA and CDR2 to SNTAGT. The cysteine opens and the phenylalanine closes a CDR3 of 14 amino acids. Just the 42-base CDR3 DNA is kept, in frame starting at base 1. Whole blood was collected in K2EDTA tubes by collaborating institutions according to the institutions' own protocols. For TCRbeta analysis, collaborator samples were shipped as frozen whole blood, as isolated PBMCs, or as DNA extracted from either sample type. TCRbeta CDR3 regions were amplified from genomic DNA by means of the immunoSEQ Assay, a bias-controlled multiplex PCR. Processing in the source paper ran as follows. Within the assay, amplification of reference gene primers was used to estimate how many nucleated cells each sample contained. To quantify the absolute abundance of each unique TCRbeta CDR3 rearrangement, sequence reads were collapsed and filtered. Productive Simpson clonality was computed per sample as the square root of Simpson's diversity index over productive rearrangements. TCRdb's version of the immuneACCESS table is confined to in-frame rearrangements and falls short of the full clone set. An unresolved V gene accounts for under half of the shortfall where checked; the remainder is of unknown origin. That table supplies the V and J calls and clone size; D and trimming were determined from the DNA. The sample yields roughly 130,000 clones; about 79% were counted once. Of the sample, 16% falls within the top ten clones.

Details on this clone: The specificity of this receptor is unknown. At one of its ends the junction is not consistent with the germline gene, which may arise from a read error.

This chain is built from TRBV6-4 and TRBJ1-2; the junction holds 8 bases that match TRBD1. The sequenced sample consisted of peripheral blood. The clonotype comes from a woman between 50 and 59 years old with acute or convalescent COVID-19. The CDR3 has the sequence CVSSRETGDYGYTF. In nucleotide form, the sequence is TGTGTCAGCAGTAGGGAGACAGGGGACTATGGCTACACCTTC.